Listed below are T cell receptor beta chains from one sample, sequenced in a study of blood T cell repertoires in COVID-19. Libraries were prepared by immunoSEQ multiplex PCR; TCRdb keeps only in-frame clonotypes and omits some of them. The sample includes approximately 180,000 clones, around nine tenths of them seen just once. Sequenced material: peripheral blood. The receptor source for this set is a woman in her 70s with COVID-19, enrolled during active disease. Each CDR3 is given with its conserved first and last residue. D genes are given only for firm matches. A clone size is listed for some rows: how often the clone was seen (once, few, many), or a class if it is expanded.

size: -; D: -; V: TRBV30; J: TRBJ2-7; DNA: TGTGCCTGGAGTAGGGGCTACGAGCAGTACTTC; CDR3: CAWSRGYEQYF
size: -; D: -; V: TRBV6-6; J: TRBJ1-2; DNA: TGTGCCAGCACCCCGCGGGGGCTCGCTAACTATGGCTACACCTTC; CDR3: CASTPRGLANYGYTF
size: -; D: TRBD2; V: TRBV24-1; J: TRBJ2-1; DNA: TGTGCCACCAGTTCGGGACTAGCGGGAGGTGAGAGCGGATACAATGAGCAGTTCTTC; CDR3: CATSSGLAGGESGYNEQFF
size: -; D: -; V: TRBV28; J: TRBJ2-2; DNA: TGTGCCAGCCGCAGAACCGGGGAGCTGTTTTTT; CDR3: CASRRTGELFF
size: -; D: TRBD1; V: TRBV7-6; J: TRBJ2-3; DNA: TGTGCCAGCAGCCCGGGTCCAGGGGGACCTGGGGATACGCAGTATTTT; CDR3: CASSPGPGGPGDTQYF
size: -; D: -; V: TRBV19; J: TRBJ1-5; DNA: TGTGCCAGTAGTTCCCCCGGGACGGGAGACCAGCCCCAGCATTTT; CDR3: CASSSPGTGDQPQHF
size: -; D: -; V: TRBV9; J: TRBJ1-4; DNA: TGTGCCAGCAGCGTATCAGGGGCGGTGGAAAAACTGTTTTTT; CDR3: CASSVSGAVEKLFF
size: -; D: TRBD1; V: TRBV5-1; J: TRBJ1-3; DNA: TGCGCCAGCAGCCTGTGGGCAGGGGGCGGAAACACCATATATTTT; CDR3: CASSLWAGGGNTIYF
size: few; D: -; V: TRBV18; J: TRBJ1-3; DNA: TGTGCCAGCTCACCAGAGGAAAACACCATATATTTT; CDR3: CASSPEENTIYF
size: -; D: TRBD2; V: TRBV6-6; J: TRBJ2-5; DNA: TGTGCCAGCAGTTACACGGCGGGAGCGAGGGAGACCCAGTACTTC; CDR3: CASSYTAGARETQYF
size: -; D: TRBD2; V: TRBV27; J: TRBJ2-1; DNA: TGTGCCAGCAGTTTGGGACTATACAATGAGCAGTTCTTC; CDR3: CASSLGLYNEQFF
size: -; D: -; V: TRBV9; J: TRBJ2-1; DNA: TGTGCCAGCAGCTCCCAGAGCGGAATCTACAATGAGCAGTTCTTC; CDR3: CASSSQSGIYNEQFF
size: -; D: -; V: TRBV6-6; J: TRBJ1-1; DNA: TGTGCCATCAGACAGTTGAACACTGAAGCTTTCTTT; CDR3: CAIRQLNTEAFF
size: -; D: -; V: TRBV7-8; J: TRBJ1-1; DNA: TGTGCCAGCAGCAATCCCAGGTCGGGGGGAGCTTTCTTT; CDR3: CASSNPRSGGAFF
size: -; D: TRBD2; V: TRBV19; J: TRBJ2-3; DNA: TGTGCCAGCAAACTAGCGGGAGACACAGATACGCAGTATTTT; CDR3: CASKLAGDTDTQYF
size: -; D: TRBD1; V: TRBV30; J: TRBJ2-2; DNA: TGTGCCTGGAGTGTGGGGACAGCGATTAACACCGGGGAGCTGTTTTTT; CDR3: CAWSVGTAINTGELFF
size: -; D: -; V: TRBV7-9; J: TRBJ1-4; DNA: TGTGCCAGCAGCCAAAATAATGAAAAACTGTTTTTT; CDR3: CASSQNNEKLFF
size: -; D: TRBD1; V: TRBV2; J: TRBJ1-4; DNA: TGTGCCAGCAGTGAATTTGGGGACAGGGATGAAAAACTGTTTTTT; CDR3: CASSEFGDRDEKLFF
size: -; D: TRBD2; V: TRBV4-3; J: TRBJ2-1; DNA: TGCGCCAGCAGCCAAACTAGCGGGAGTTTTGATGAGCAGTTCTTC; CDR3: CASSQTSGSFDEQFF
size: -; D: -; V: TRBV11-2; J: TRBJ1-4; DNA: TGTGCCAGCAGCTTAGATTTCAGGATGAATGAAAAACTGTTTTTT; CDR3: CASSLDFRMNEKLFF
size: once; D: -; V: TRBV13; J: TRBJ1-5; DNA: TGTGCCAGCAGCTCTGGCCCTGGCAATCAGCCCCAGCATTTT; CDR3: CASSSGPGNQPQHF
size: -; D: TRBD2; V: TRBV12-5; J: TRBJ2-1; DNA: TGTGCTAGTGGTTTGGCCAGGACTAGCGATAACAATGAGCAGTTCTTC; CDR3: CASGLARTSDNNEQFF
size: -; D: -; V: TRBV5-1; J: TRBJ2-2; DNA: TGCGCCAGCAGCATGACCGGGACTCCGAACACCGGGGAGCTGTTTTTT; CDR3: CASSMTGTPNTGELFF
size: -; D: TRBD1; V: TRBV5-6; J: TRBJ1-2; DNA: TGTGCCAGCAGAGAGACAGGGCTCGCCTATGGCTACACCTTC; CDR3: CASRETGLAYGYTF
size: -; D: TRBD1; V: TRBV6-5; J: TRBJ1-5; DNA: TGTGCCAGCAGTTACTCGGGACAGGGGAATCAGCCCCAGCATTTT; CDR3: CASSYSGQGNQPQHF
size: -; D: TRBD1; V: TRBV5-4; J: TRBJ2-4; DNA: TGTGCCAGCAGCTCAACAGGGGGCGGGGGCAAAAACATTCAGTACTTC; CDR3: CASSSTGGGGKNIQYF